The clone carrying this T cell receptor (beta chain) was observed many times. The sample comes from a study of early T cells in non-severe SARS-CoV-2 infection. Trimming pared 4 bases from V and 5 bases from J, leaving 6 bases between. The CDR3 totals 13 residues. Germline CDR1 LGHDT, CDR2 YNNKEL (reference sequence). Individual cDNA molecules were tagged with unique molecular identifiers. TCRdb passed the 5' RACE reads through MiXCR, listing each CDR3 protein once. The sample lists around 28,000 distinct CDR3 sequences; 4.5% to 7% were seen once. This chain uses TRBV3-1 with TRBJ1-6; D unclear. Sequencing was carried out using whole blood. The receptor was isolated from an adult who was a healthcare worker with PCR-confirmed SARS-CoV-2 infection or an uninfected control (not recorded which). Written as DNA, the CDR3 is TGTGCCAGCAGCCGGACGGATAATTCACCCCTCCACTTT. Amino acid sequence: CASSRTDNSPLHF.